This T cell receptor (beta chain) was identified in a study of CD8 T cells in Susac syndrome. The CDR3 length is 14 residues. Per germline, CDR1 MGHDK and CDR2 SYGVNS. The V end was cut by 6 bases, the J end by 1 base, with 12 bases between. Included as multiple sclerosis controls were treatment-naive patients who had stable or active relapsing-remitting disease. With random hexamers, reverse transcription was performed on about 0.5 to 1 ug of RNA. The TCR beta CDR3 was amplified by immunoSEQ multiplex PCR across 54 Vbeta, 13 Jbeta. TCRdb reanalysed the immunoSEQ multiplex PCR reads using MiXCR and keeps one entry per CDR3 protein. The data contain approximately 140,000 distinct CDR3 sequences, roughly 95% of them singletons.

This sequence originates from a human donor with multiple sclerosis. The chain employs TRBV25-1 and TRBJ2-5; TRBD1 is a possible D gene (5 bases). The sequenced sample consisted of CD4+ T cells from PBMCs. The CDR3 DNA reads TGTGCCAGCAGCGCCTGGCAGGGCCAAGAGACCCAGTACTTC. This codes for CASSAWQGQETQYF.